These 26 T cell receptor beta chains share one sample of origin, sequenced in a study of tumor-infiltrating lymphocytes in primary liver carcinoma. With around 500 ng total RNA as template and a constant-region primer, TCR beta cDNA was made. Three nested multiplex PCR rounds, a slightly modified ARM-PCR method, built the TCR beta libraries. Running around 10 cycles apiece, the first two PCR rounds relied on TRBV1-TRBV30 forward primers together with a C-beta reverse primer. TCRdb called the multiplex PCR reads again in MiXCR, with one record for every CDR3 protein. Among 100,000 or so distinct CDR3 sequences listed, around 71% were seen once. Unsorted bulk tissue of roughly 17-33 mg yielded co-extracted RNA and DNA. Sequencing was carried out using liver tumor tissue from sampling region 2. Subset given: tumor region T2, inferior pole. These receptors were collected from a woman aged 60-75 years with primary liver carcinoma and hepatitis B virus infection.

This clonotype was detected only a few times. The rearrangement joins TRBV19 to TRBJ2-1; the D gene is possibly TRBD2 (6 bases). Trimming pared 3 bases from V and 9 bases from J, leaving 24 bases between. Per germline, CDR1 LNHDA and CDR2 SQIVND (reference sequence). This CDR3 comprises 17 residues. CDR3 protein: CASSMGRTTLSSGEQFF. The CDR3 bases are TGTGCCAGTAGTATGGGTAGGACTACCCTCAGTAGTGGTGAGCAGTTCTTC.

Concerning this clonotype: The junction departs from the called germline gene at one end, perhaps through a read error. This sequence joins TRBV12-3 or TRBV12-4 and TRBJ2-2; D tentatively fits TRBD1 or TRBD2 (5 bases each). This CDR3 has 13 amino acids. CDR3 coding DNA: TGTGTCAGCAGCCGACAGATCACCGGGGAGCTCTTTTTT. Translation: CVSSRQITGELFF.

For this clonotype: Its ends do not fully match the called genes, so a read error is possible. The chain has TRBV11-2 and TRBJ1-2; perhaps TRBD1 as D (6 bases). Per germline, CDR1 SGHAT and CDR2 FQNNGV. The CDR3 spans 15 residues. CDR3 in amino acids: CVSSSTIQGDGGYTF. In DNA, the CDR3 is TGTGTCAGCAGTTCAACAATACAGGGAGATGGTGGCTACACCTTC.

As to this clonotype: A clone one base away is much larger, so this may be a read error. This chain joins TRBV5-4 and TRBJ2-6; weak D call: TRBD2 (6 bases). V dropped 2 bases and J dropped 1 base, with 22 bases sitting between them. CDR1 is SGHNT and CDR2 is YYREEE in the germline V gene (reference sequence). The CDR3 is 20 amino acids. The CDR3 DNA sequence: TGTGCCAGCAGCTTTGGATGGAGCCCCGGGGGAAGGTCTGGGGCCAACGTCCTGACTTTC. It yields the protein CASSFGWSPGGRSGANVLTF. The variable domain in full, completed from reference TRBV5-4 and TRBJ2-6, reads ETGVTQSPTHLIKTRGQQVTLRCSSQSGHNTVSWYQQALGQGPQFIFQYYREEENGRGNFPPRFSGLQFPNYSSELNVNALELDDSALYLCASSFGWSPGGRSGANVLTFGAGSRLTVL.

Turning to this clonotype: Relative to the germline gene, one junction end is altered; a read error may explain this. This chain joins TRBV11-3 and TRBJ2-7; 7 bases map to TRBD1. This CDR3 contains 15 residues. Germline V gene sequence: CDR1 SGHNT, CDR2 YENEEA. The CDR3 bases are TGTGCCAGCAGCCCCGGGATAGGGGGCAACTACGAACAGCACTTC. Amino acid sequence: CASSPGIGGNYEQHF.

Notes on this clonotype: A clone one base away is much larger, so this may be a read error. This CDR3 fails to terminate in the conserved phenylalanine or tryptophan, so it likely reflects a read error. This rearrangement joins TRBV5-4 to TRBJ1-1; D call uncertain. Germline V CDR1 and CDR2: SGHNT, YYREEE (reference sequence). CDR3 length equals 14 residues. Trimming pared 0 bases from V and 1 base from J, leaving 7 bases between. This chain's CDR3 is CASSLGAGNTEAFL. The CDR3 DNA reads TGTGCCAGCAGCTTGGGGGCGGGGAACACTGAAGCTTTCTTA.

Of note for this clonotype: This CDR3 is missing its conserved last phenylalanine or tryptophan, likely due to a read error. The V gene is TRBV11-2, the J gene TRBJ2-7; 8 bases map to TRBD2. The germline gives CDR1 SGHAT, CDR2 FQNNGV. This CDR3 is built from 15 residues. This CDR3 reads CTSSLSSGSSYEQYI. For the CDR3, the DNA is TGTACCAGCAGCTTGTCCAGCGGGAGCTCCTACGAGCAGTACATT.

Details on this clonotype: The junction and the germline gene differ at one end; a read error may be behind it. This chain links TRBV10-3 with TRBJ2-2; perhaps TRBD2 as D (6 bases). CDR3 length equals 15 residues. The germline CDR1 and CDR2 sequences are ENHRY and SYGVKD. The CDR3 here is CAISGMTVGTRELIF. DNA for the CDR3: TGTGCCATCAGTGGGATGACAGTTGGCACCCGGGAGCTGATTTTT.

Comments on this clonotype: A clone one base away is much larger, so this may be a read error. The gene calls are TRBV5-5 and TRBJ1-2, with D tentatively TRBD1 (5 bases). Looked up from germline, CDR1 is SGHKS and CDR2 is YYEKEE (reference sequence). The CDR3 runs 15 residues. The CDR3 loop is CAGSLLDTANYGYTF. CDR3 in DNA: TGTGCCGGCAGCCTACTGGACACAGCTAACTATGGCTACACCTTC. Filled out from reference TRBV5-5 and TRBJ1-2, the complete variable domain reads DAGVTQSPTHLIKTRGQQVTLRCSPISGHKSVSWYQQVLGQGPQFIFQYYEKEERGRGNFPDRFSARQFPNYSSELNVNALLLGDSALYLCAGSLLDTANYGYTFGSGTRLTVV.

There are many counts of this clonotype. The V call is TRBV28, the J call TRBJ2-1, with 10 positions matching TRBD2. After removal of 4 bases from V and 1 base from J, the junction contained 4 bases not matched to a gene. Germline-derived CDR1 and CDR2 are MDHEN and SYDVKM. The CDR3 runs 16 residues. The chain's CDR3 is CASSSPAGGSYNEQFF. In nucleotides, the CDR3 is TGTGCCAGCAGTTCCCCAGCGGGAGGGTCCTACAATGAGCAGTTCTTC.

On this clonotype: At one end, the junction sequence differs from germline, possibly due to a read error. The chain combines TRBV11-2 with TRBJ2-7, with 7 bases aligning to TRBD1. The CDR3 contains 15 residues. Germline assignment: CDR1 SGHAT and CDR2 FQNNGV. The CDR3 region is CTSSLGQMRGYEQYF. The CDR3 bases are TGTACCAGCAGCTTGGGACAGATGAGAGGCTACGAGCAGTACTTC.

This clonotype came up once. The rearrangement links TRBV4-2 to TRBJ1-6, with TRBD1 as a possible D gene (5 bases). Germline V gene lookup returns CDR1 LGHNA and CDR2 YNFKEQ. The CDR3 is made up of 15 amino acids. Trimming took 1 base from V and 6 from J, leaving 10 bases between them. The CDR3 loop reads CASSQGGTANSPLHF. Written as DNA, the CDR3 is TGTGCCAGCAGCCAAGGTGGGACTGCTAATTCACCCCTCCACTTT.

The rearrangement links TRBV7-9 to TRBJ2-1, with 8 bases fitting TRBD1. The CDR3 totals 14 residues. CDR1 is SEHNR and CDR2 is FQNEAQ in the germline V gene (reference sequence). V shed 7 bases, J shed 9 bases, and the junction held 11 bases outside the gene matches. CDR3 bases: TGTGCCAGCATCTTTAGGACAGGGCCCGGTGAGCAGTTCTTC. Residues: CASIFRTGPGEQFF.

This clonotype was seen a few times. A much more abundant neighbour one base away suggests this may be a read error. As the CDR3 is not closed by the conserved phenylalanine or tryptophan, this likely results from a read error. The rearrangement joins TRBV6-6 to TRBJ1-5, with TRBD1 matching over 9 bases. The germline CDR1 and CDR2 sequences are MNHNY and SVGAGI (reference sequence). J was trimmed by 2 bases and V by 10 bases; bases with no gene match: 9. The CDR3 consists of 15 residues. The CDR3 coding sequence is TGTGCCACTTACAGGGGGCAGGGCGGCAATCAGCCCCAGCATTAT. It translates to CATYRGQGGNQPQHY.

Comments on this clonotype: A read error may produce the germline difference seen at one junction end. The rearrangement uses TRBV10-1 and TRBJ2-1; the D gene is possibly TRBD2 (5 bases). This CDR3 region has 13 residues. Germline values: CDR1 WNHNN, CDR2 SYGVQD (reference sequence). The DNA for the CDR3 is TGCGCCAGCAGCGGGATAGGACCCAATGAGCGGTTCTTC. It yields the protein CASSGIGPNERFF.

The chain links TRBV25-1 to TRBJ2-1; 8 bases line up with TRBD2. Germline loops: CDR1 MGHDK, CDR2 SYGVNS. V lost 6 bases and J lost 5; bases outside the gene matches: 9. This CDR3 is built from 15 residues. CDR3 loop: CASRGREVFDNEQFF. The DNA for the CDR3 is TGTGCCAGCAGGGGGCGGGAGGTTTTTGACAATGAGCAGTTCTTC.

This clonotype was seen once. A much larger clone lies a single base off, so this may be a read error. The chain couples TRBV5-8 to TRBJ2-3; 9 bases are shared with TRBD1. From germline, CDR1 is SGHTS and CDR2 YDEGEE. CDR3 length: 16 amino acids. CDR3 amino acids: CTSSYRQGGSTDTQYF. The CDR3 DNA reads TGTACCAGCAGCTACAGACAGGGGGGTTCAACAGATACGCAGTATTTT. Variable domain in full (rest from reference TRBV5-8 and TRBJ2-3): EAGVTQSPTHLIKTRGQQATLRCSPISGHTSVYWYQQALGLGLQFLLWYDEGEERNRGNFPPRFSGRQFPNYSSELNVNALELEDSALYLCTSSYRQGGSTDTQYFGPGTRLTVL.

Here the CDR3 DNA reads TGTGCCAGCAGCTCCTTGAGTAGCGGCGAGCAGTACTTC. Translating gives CASSSLSSGEQYF. The chain has TRBV16 and TRBJ2-7, with D perhaps TRBD2 (6 bases). The germline V and J ends were trimmed by 5 bases and 6 bases, with 14 bases remaining between them. This CDR3 has 13 residues. The germline V gene encodes CDR1 KGHSY and CDR2 FQNENV.

Remarks on this clonotype: At one end, the junction sequence differs from germline, possibly due to a read error. The chain has TRBV6-2 or TRBV6-3 and TRBJ2-3, with D perhaps matching TRBD1 or TRBD2 (5 bases each). Germline loops: CDR1 MNHEY, CDR2 SVGEGT. The CDR3 runs to 14 residues. CDR3 region: CASAGGSSTDAQYF. For the CDR3, the DNA is TGTGCCAGCGCTGGGGGTTCAAGCACAGATGCGCAGTATTTT.

As for this clonotype: At one of its ends the junction is not consistent with the germline gene, which may arise from a read error. This chain uses TRBV29-1 with TRBJ2-1; the match to TRBD2 covers 7 bases. CDR3 size: 15 residues. CDR1 SQVTM and CDR2 ANQGSEA come from the germline V gene. CDR3 coding DNA: TGCAGCGTTGTGGGTGGGAGGGGCTCCCACAATGAGCAATTCTTC. It is translated as CSVVGGRGSHNEQFF.

In regard to this clonotype: Mismatch with germline at one junction end may stem from a read error. The chain recombines TRBV11-2 with TRBJ1-3, with D tentatively TRBD1 (6 bases). The CDR3 length is 14 residues. Germline CDR1 SGHAT, CDR2 FQNNGV. The CDR3 reads CASSTRGTGNTIYF. The CDR3 DNA reads TGTGCCAGCAGCACCAGGGGCACTGGGAACACCATATATTTT.

This clonotype was observed many times. The J gene is TRBJ1-2, the V gene TRBV7-9; 11 bases are a match to TRBD1. Germline V gene sequence: CDR1 SEHNR, CDR2 FQNEAQ (reference sequence). With V trimmed by 5 bases and J by 4 bases, 9 bases remained unmatched. The CDR3 length is 16 residues. The CDR3 sequence: CASSLGTGGMVYGYTF. The CDR3 nucleotides read TGTGCCAGCAGCCTCGGGACAGGGGGTATGGTCTATGGCTACACCTTC.

The table lists this clonotype with a few counts. The chain has TRBV28 and TRBJ2-6, with unresolved D. The length of the CDR3 is 14 residues. Germline V CDR1 and CDR2: MDHEN, SYDVKM. V was shortened by 8 bases and J by 0 bases, with 8 bases between the two germline ends. For the CDR3, the DNA is TGTGCCAGCCGAAGGGTCTCTGGGGCCAACGTCCTGACTTTC. Encoded protein: CASRRVSGANVLTF.

As to this clonotype: The junction and the germline gene differ at one end; a read error may be behind it. The chain employs TRBV11-2 and TRBJ2-1; tentatively, D is TRBD2 (5 bases). The CDR3 length is 15 residues. CDR1 SGHAT and CDR2 FQNNGV come from the germline V gene. The CDR3 DNA reads TGTGCCGGCAGCACCCTTCTAGCCTCCTACAATGAGCAGTTCTTC. Protein: CAGSTLLASYNEQFF.

V gene TRBV7-9 combines with J gene TRBJ2-7; TRBD2 might be the D (5 bases). The CDR3 sequence is 15 residues long. Germline V lookup: CDR1 SEHNR, CDR2 FQNEAQ (reference sequence). Trimming took off 5 bases at V and 3 bases at J, with 17 bases between the two ends. Here the CDR3 reads CASSKPRGSHYEQYF. The CDR3 bases are TGTGCCAGCAGCAAACCTAGAGGGAGCCACTACGAGCAGTACTTC. The complete variable domain, with remaining parts taken from reference TRBV7-9 and TRBJ2-7, reads DTGVSQNPRHKITKRGQNVTFRCDPISEHNRLYWYRQTLGQGPEFLTYFQNEAQLEKSRLLSDRFSAERPKGSFSTLEIQRTEQGDSAMYLCASSKPRGSHYEQYFGPGTRLTVT.

This clonotype has only a few counts. This clone may be a read error of a much larger clone one base away. V is TRBV6-5 and J is TRBJ1-6; D unclear. The CDR3 contains 13 residues. CDR1 and CDR2 from the germline V gene are MNHEY and SVGAGI. The CDR3 bases are TGTGCCAGCAGTTTGAGCTTTAATTCACCCTTCCACTTT. It encodes CASSLSFNSPFHF.